The clone carrying this T cell receptor beta chain was detected only a few times. One entry per CDR3 protein results from TCRdb running MiXCR on the 5' RACE reads. The table has roughly 540,000 distinct CDR3 sequences, around 20% seen once; the top ten hold 0.91%. V trimming: 4 bases; J trimming: 7 bases; junction bases outside the gene matches: 4. Per the germline V gene, CDR1 is MNHEY and CDR2 is SVGEGT. The CDR3 runs 14 residues. These data come from a study of identical twins. These data were also filed under a second study, of T cells expressing NK-cell markers. That study reports: Investigators obtained TCR beta repertoires from sorted CD3+CD56+NKG2C+, CD3+CD56+NKG2C- and CD3+CD56-NKG2C+ T cells. Among eight sequenced donors, seven carried HCMV seropositivity while one was seronegative. Several donors likewise had their CD3+CD56-NKG2C+ fraction led by these clonotypes.

Sequencing was done on a sample of CD4+ T cells sorted from blood. This TCR was sampled from a woman aged 18-29 years in good health. The rearrangement links TRBV6-2 or TRBV6-3 to TRBJ2-1, with TRBD2 matching over 10 bases. Here the CDR3 reads CASSSSGRVNEQFF. DNA for the CDR3: TGTGCCAGCAGTTCTAGCGGGAGAGTGAATGAGCAGTTCTTC.